Following are 15 T cell receptor beta chains from one sample sequenced in a study of cytomegalovirus exposure and HLA in healthy donors. The PCR contained 60 Vbeta and 13 Jbeta primers. The data were produced by immunoSEQ multiplex PCR, yet TCRdb's version contains in-frame clones alone and is incomplete. Its table records about 200,000 clones. The sample consisted of PBMCs. The source of these receptors is a woman aged 25 to 39 in good health and CMV-seropositive.

This chain uses TRBV19 with TRBJ1-2; 10 positions agree with TRBD1. CDR3 length equals 19 residues. After removal of 5 bases from V and 5 bases from J, the junction contained 20 bases not matched to a gene. Germline V CDR1 and CDR2: LNHDA, SQIVND (reference sequence). In DNA, the CDR3 is TGTGCCAGTAGTCCCACTCTTGACAGGGGGCAACCCTTTTTTTATGGCTACACCTTC. It encodes CASSPTLDRGQPFFYGYTF.

This rearrangement joins TRBV4-2 to TRBJ2-1; 13 positions agree with TRBD2. V dropped 4 bases and J dropped 7; count of bases not matched to a gene: 13. This CDR3 region has 18 residues. In germline, CDR1 is LGHNA, CDR2 YNFKEQ. The CDR3 sequence: CASSPSVTSGGPNNEQFF. The CDR3 nucleotides are TGTGCCAGCAGCCCCTCGGTGACTAGCGGGGGGCCAAATAATGAGCAGTTCTTC.

The chain links TRBV19 to TRBJ2-1; TRBD1 aligns across 7 bases. The germline gives CDR1 LNHDA, CDR2 SQIVND (reference sequence). The CDR3 consists of 16 residues. J gave up 9 bases and V 3 bases, and 14 bases lay outside the gene matches. CDR3 residues: CASSIEVGRGSSEQFF. The DNA for the CDR3 is TGTGCCAGTAGTATTGAGGTAGGCAGGGGGTCGAGTGAGCAGTTCTTC.

V usage is TRBV19 and J usage is TRBJ1-2, with a tentative D call TRBD1 (5 bases). The CDR3 contains 15 residues. Germline lookup yields CDR1 LNHDA and CDR2 SQIVND (reference sequence). Deletions cut 10 bases from V and 4 bases from J, with 22 bases between. In DNA form, the CDR3 reads TGTGCCACCACGAACTCTAACAGGTTCAGCTATGGCTACACCTTC. This gives the protein CATTNSNRFSYGYTF.

The V call is TRBV6-1, the J call TRBJ2-7; 9 bases match TRBD1. The germline gives CDR1 MNHNS, CDR2 SASEGT. Germline trimming cut 2 bases from V and 4 bases from J; bases unmatched to any gene: 6. The CDR3 is 15 residues long. In DNA, the CDR3 is TGTGCCAGCAGTGAATTCGGGACAGGGATTTACGAGCAGTACTTC. Protein sequence: CASSEFGTGIYEQYF.

This chain connects TRBV30 to TRBJ2-7, with D possibly being TRBD2 (5 bases). The CDR3 is made up of 12 amino acids. V lost 5 bases and J 1 base, leaving 9 bases between the germline ends. Per germline, CDR1 GTSNPN and CDR2 SVGIG (reference sequence). This CDR3 is CAWSSGSYEQYF. CDR3 sequence (DNA): TGTGCCTGGTCCTCGGGGTCCTACGAGCAGTACTTC.

This chain links TRBV5-6 with TRBJ2-7; possibly TRBD2 for D (5 bases). Trimming left V 0 bases short and J 3 bases short, with 10 bases between. The germline gives CDR1 SGHDT, CDR2 YYEEEE. The CDR3 loop spans 14 amino acids. CDR3 in amino acids: CASSLAGRVYEQYF. Here the CDR3 DNA reads TGTGCCAGCAGCTTGGCGGGGAGAGTCTACGAGCAGTACTTC.

The V gene is TRBV5-1, the J gene TRBJ1-1, with D possibly TRBD1 on 6 matching bases. Trimming took off 4 bases at V and 0 bases at J, with 10 bases between the two ends. The CDR3 has 14 amino acids. CDR1 and CDR2 from the germline V gene are SGHRS and YFSETQ. In DNA form, the CDR3 reads TGCGCCAGCAGCCTAGACAGGTTGAACACTGAAGCTTTCTTT. Residues: CASSLDRLNTEAFF.

This chain joins TRBV7-2 and TRBJ1-5, with 9 bases fitting TRBD1. The CDR3 has 16 amino acids. V trimming: 0 bases; J trimming: 6 bases; junction bases outside the gene matches: 6. Germline lookup yields CDR1 SGHTA and CDR2 FQGNSA. CDR3 DNA sequence: TGTGCCAGCAGCTTAGCCCGGACAGGGGCCGGTCAGCCCCAGCATTTT. Protein sequence: CASSLARTGAGQPQHF.

The chain couples TRBV9 to TRBJ1-3, with D possibly being TRBD1 (5 bases). Per germline, CDR1 SGDLS and CDR2 YYNGEE. Trimming shortened V by 0 bases and J by 0 bases, and 10 bases separated the two germline ends. This CDR3 contains 16 residues. CDR3 loop: CASSVAGGSSGNTIYF. In nucleotides, the CDR3 is TGTGCCAGCAGCGTAGCGGGGGGAAGCTCTGGAAACACCATATATTTT. The full variable domain, its missing parts supplied by reference TRBV9 and TRBJ1-3, is DSGVTQTPKHLITATGQRVTLRCSPRSGDLSVYWYQQSLDQGLQFLIQYYNGEERAKGNILERFSAQQFPDLHSELNLSSLELGDSALYFCASSVAGGSSGNTIYFGEGSWLTVV.

The J gene is TRBJ1-3, the V gene TRBV30; no clear D gene. CDR3 length equals 14 residues. Germline V CDR1 and CDR2: GTSNPN, SVGIG (reference sequence). V was trimmed by 0 bases and J by 2 bases, leaving 8 bases between them. CDR3 region: CAWSVGGTGNTIYF. The CDR3 DNA follows: TGTGCCTGGAGTGTCGGAGGGACTGGAAACACCATATATTTT.

In the case of this clone: The sample has other DNA sequences that encode this CDR3 too. V usage is TRBV2 and J usage is TRBJ1-1; the match to TRBD1 covers 9 bases. There are 15 residues in the CDR3. The germline V gene encodes CDR1 SNHLY and CDR2 FYNNEI. The ends lost 5 bases at V and 4 bases at J; junction bases unmatched: 8. As DNA, the CDR3 is TGTGCCAGCAGTATGATGATGACAGGGGGCACTGAAGCTTTCTTT. The encoded protein is CASSMMMTGGTEAFF. Combining the CDR3 with reference TRBV2 and TRBJ1-1 gives the whole variable domain EPEVTQTPSHQVTQMGQEVILRCVPISNHLYFYWYRQILGQKVEFLVSFYNNEISEKSEIFDDQFSVERPDGSNFTLKIRSTKLEDSAMYFCASSMMMTGGTEAFFGQGTRLTVV.

The chain recombines TRBV2 with TRBJ2-1; D possibly corresponds to TRBD1 (6 bases). The CDR3 extends over 16 amino acids. Trimming pared 4 bases from V and 8 bases from J, leaving 21 bases between. Per the germline V gene, CDR1 is SNHLY and CDR2 is FYNNEI. The CDR3: CASSASAVAGADEQFF. CDR3 bases: TGTGCCAGCAGTGCCTCCGCTGTCGCAGGGGCGGATGAGCAGTTCTTC.

The CDR3 region has the DNA TGTGCCAGCACCACCACAGGGGGCTTAGGAAACACCATATATTTT. It yields the protein CASTTTGGLGNTIYF. The V and J genes are TRBV5-4 and TRBJ1-3, with 9 bases identical to TRBD1. The V gene end was trimmed by 6 bases and the J gene end by 4 bases; junction bases not matched to a gene: 8. This CDR3 contains 15 residues. The V gene's germline CDR1 is SGHNT and CDR2 YYREEE (reference sequence).

This chain connects TRBV29-1 to TRBJ1-2; possible D gene TRBD1, 5 bases. Deletions cut 7 bases from V and 8 bases from J, with 17 bases between. CDR1 is SQVTM, CDR2 ANQGSEA, per germline. The CDR3 has 12 amino acids. The CDR3 DNA reads as TGCAGCGGTACCAACAGGAGTCGGGGCTACACCTTC. Its translation: CSGTNRSRGYTF. Variable domain in full (rest from reference TRBV29-1 and TRBJ1-2): SAVISQKPSRDICQRGTSLTIQCQVDSQVTMMFWYRQQPGQSLTLIATANQGSEATYESGFVIDKFPISRPNLTFSTLTVSNMSPEDSSIYLCSGTNRSRGYTFGSGTRLTVV.